Below are 22 T cell receptor beta chains sequenced from a single sample in a study of multiple sclerosis patients with progressive multifocal leukoencephalopathy. Time point indicated: around 12 months of natalizumab therapy. Measured with immunoSEQ multiplex PCR; TCRdb has only the in-frame clones, and not every one. The repertoire has around 30,000 clones, around 87% of them found once; the top ten carry approximately 1.3%. The sample in question was PBMCs, obtained from a patient treated with natalizumab. Receptor source: a human donor with multiple sclerosis.

A single count supports this clone. The V call is TRBV27, the J call TRBJ1-6; no firm D call. Germline V gene sequence: CDR1 MNHEY, CDR2 SMNVEV (reference sequence). This CDR3 comprises 16 residues. Trimming removed 6 bases at V and 4 bases at J, with 16 bases between. CDR3 loop: CASSLRPPQYNSPLHF. DNA of the CDR3: TGTGCCAGCAGCCTAAGGCCTCCTCAGTATAATTCACCCCTCCACTTT.

This clone was counted a single time. The chain combines TRBV6-1 with TRBJ1-2; tentatively, D is TRBD1 (6 bases). Germline assignment: CDR1 MNHNS and CDR2 SASEGT. V shed 5 bases and J shed 3 bases, with 13 bases lying between them. This CDR3 spans 14 amino acids. The CDR3 nucleotides read TGTGCCAGCAGTTTTCAACAGGGAGACTATGGCTACACCTTC. Amino acid sequence: CASSFQQGDYGYTF.

This clone was recorded once. This chain joins TRBV15 and TRBJ1-1; 7 bases align to TRBD1. This CDR3 comprises 14 residues. Per germline, CDR1 LNHNV and CDR2 YYDKDF (reference sequence). V lost 6 bases, J lost 0 bases, and 4 bases stayed unmatched. The chain's CDR3 is CATSPGTVNTEAFF. CDR3 DNA sequence: TGTGCCACCAGTCCCGGGACAGTGAACACTGAAGCTTTCTTT.

The rearrangement joins TRBV18 to TRBJ2-2, with a tentative D call TRBD2 (7 bases). CDR3 length: 15 residues. Germline CDR1 is KGHSH and CDR2 is LQKENI. The V end lost 8 bases, the J end lost 2 bases, and 15 bases lay between the germline ends. The CDR3 region has the DNA TGTGCCAGCGGCGGCGGGGGCCTAAACACCGGGGAGCTGTTTTTT. Translation: CASGGGGLNTGELFF.

This chain connects TRBV4-2 to TRBJ1-6; maybe TRBD1 (5 bases). The germline gives CDR1 LGHNA, CDR2 YNFKEQ. The CDR3 contains 19 residues. Between the trimmed V and J ends, which lost 0 bases and 6 bases, there was a span of 21 bases. CDR3 in DNA: TGTGCCAGCAGCCAAGATCAGGCGGGGCCCCACCAGTCTAATTCACCCCTCCACTTT. It encodes CASSQDQAGPHQSNSPLHF.

The chain combines TRBV10-3 with TRBJ2-3; 7 nucleotides agree with TRBD1. This CDR3 is built from 14 residues. V trimming: 10 bases; J trimming: 3 bases; junction bases outside the gene matches: 10. Germline assignment: CDR1 ENHRY and CDR2 SYGVKD. CDR3 sequence reads: CATTIDRVTDTQYF. The CDR3 nucleotides are TGTGCCACCACCATCGACAGGGTAACAGATACGCAGTATTTT.

V gene TRBV27 combines with J gene TRBJ1-1; TRBD1 is a possible D gene (5 bases). V lost 3 bases and J lost 8, with 10 bases in between. In germline, CDR1 is MNHEY, CDR2 SMNVEV (reference sequence). CDR3 length: 12 amino acids. This CDR3 reads CASSFRGAEAFF. CDR3 DNA: TGTGCCAGCAGTTTTCGAGGGGCAGAAGCTTTCTTT.

The rearrangement uses TRBV7-9 and TRBJ2-3; no definite D call. Per germline, CDR1 SEHNR and CDR2 FQNEAQ (reference sequence). Trimming left V 0 bases short and J 4 bases short, with 8 bases between. There are 14 residues in the CDR3. CDR3 nucleotide sequence: TGTGCCAGCAGCTTAGCTTACTTTTCAGATACGCAGTATTTT. Translating it yields CASSLAYFSDTQYF.

The chain carries TRBV5-4 and TRBJ2-3; 7 bases are shared with TRBD2. Germline loops: CDR1 SGHNT, CDR2 YYREEE (reference sequence). This CDR3 has 15 residues. The V and J ends lost 3 bases and 3 bases, in that order; junction bases with no gene match: 7. The CDR3 loop reads CASSSSGAFTDTQYF. CDR3 nucleotides: TGTGCCAGCAGCTCGAGCGGGGCTTTTACAGATACGCAGTATTTT.

This clone was counted once. The CDR3 DNA reads TGTGCCAGCAGTTACGAATGGACAGGGTCTTATAGCAATCAGCCCCAGCATTTT. This codes for CASSYEWTGSYSNQPQHF. The rearrangement uses TRBV7-2 and TRBJ1-5, with 8 nucleotides matching TRBD1. This CDR3 has 18 amino acids. After removal of 6 bases from V and 0 bases from J, the junction contained 13 bases not matched to a gene. Germline V gives CDR1 SGHTA, CDR2 FQGNSA.

The V call is TRBV18, the J call TRBJ1-4; 8 nucleotides agree with TRBD1. Germline CDR1 KGHSH, CDR2 LQKENI. The CDR3 is 17 residues long. The J segment lost 7 bases and the V segment lost 5 bases, leaving 15 bases of the junction unmatched. The CDR3, as DNA: TGTGCCAGCTCATCAAAATTGGCCGGGACAGGACTTGAAAAACTGTTTTTT. It specifies CASSSKLAGTGLEKLFF.

The chain has TRBV28 and TRBJ2-1; 13 bases align to TRBD2. Germline V gene sequence: CDR1 MDHEN, CDR2 SYDVKM. V lost 5 bases, J lost 8 bases, and 12 bases stayed unmatched. This CDR3 contains 17 residues. The DNA for the CDR3 is TGTGCCAGCAGTGCCGGACTAGCGGGGGCCCTCAGCGATGAGCAGTTCTTC. Its translation is CASSAGLAGALSDEQFF.

The J gene is TRBJ2-5, the V gene TRBV20-1, with TRBD2 matching over 8 bases. The CDR3 length is 11 residues. Germline CDR1 reads DFQATT; CDR2 reads SNEGSKA (reference sequence). V was pared by 7 bases and J by 4 bases, with 2 bases of the junction left unmatched. In DNA, the CDR3 is TGCAGTGTCCGGGGGGGAGAGACCCAGTACTTC. Translated: CSVRGGETQYF.

The CDR3 region has the DNA TGTGCCAGCAGCCCAGGGACAGGGGGAACTAATGAAAAACTGTTTTTT. Translated: CASSPGTGGTNEKLFF. The chain has TRBV7-2 and TRBJ1-4; 11 bases agree with TRBD1. Germline CDR1 SGHTA, CDR2 FQGNSA. The CDR3 is 16 residues long. The V gene end was trimmed by 5 bases and the J gene end by 1 base; junction bases not matched to a gene: 3.

The chain employs TRBV10-2 and TRBJ2-3, with D uncertain. The length of the CDR3 is 15 residues. V lost 3 bases and J lost 0, with 10 bases in between. CDR1 is WSHSY and CDR2 is SAAADI in the germline V gene. The CDR3 region has the DNA TGCGCCAGCAGTGACAGCCCGGCTAGCACAGATACGCAGTATTTT. Protein sequence: CASSDSPASTDTQYF.

The CDR3 protein is CSVDAGAQGYTF. CDR3 DNA sequence: TGCAGCGTTGACGCGGGGGCGCAAGGCTACACCTTC. V usage is TRBV29-1 and J usage is TRBJ1-2, with D perhaps TRBD1 (6 bases). The CDR3 covers 12 residues. Deletions cut 3 bases from V and 8 bases from J, with 13 bases between. CDR1 SQVTM and CDR2 ANQGSEA come from the germline V gene. Filled out from reference TRBV29-1 and TRBJ1-2, the complete variable domain reads SAVISQKPSRDICQRGTSLTIQCQVDSQVTMMFWYRQQPGQSLTLIATANQGSEATYESGFVIDKFPISRPNLTFSTLTVSNMSPEDSSIYLCSVDAGAQGYTFGSGTRLTVV.

The V call is TRBV7-2, the J call TRBJ2-2; D is uncertain. With 2 bases removed from V and 4 bases from J, the gap between germline ends came to 8 bases. Per the germline V gene, CDR1 is SGHTA and CDR2 is FQGNSA. CDR3 length equals 14 residues. Written as DNA, the CDR3 is TGTGCCAGCAGCTTACTGGCTGGCACCGGGGAGCTGTTTTTT. Amino acid sequence: CASSLLAGTGELFF.

The table lists this clone with a few counts. This chain links TRBV6-4 with TRBJ2-3, with D tentatively TRBD2 (7 bases). Per germline, CDR1 MRHNA and CDR2 SNTAGT. Trimming removed 5 bases at V and 4 bases at J, with 19 bases between. There are 16 residues in the CDR3. The CDR3 region has the DNA TGTGCCAGCAGTCAAACGGCGGGGGCCGGAGCAGATACGCAGTATTTT. Its translation: CASSQTAGAGADTQYF.

The chain has TRBV19 and TRBJ1-6; D gene ambiguous. With 1 base removed from V and 14 bases from J, the gap between germline ends came to 12 bases. Germline CDR1 is LNHDA and CDR2 is SQIVND (reference sequence). The CDR3 covers 13 residues. CDR3 sequence: CASSIVGGKALHF. The CDR3 coding sequence is TGTGCCAGTAGTATAGTCGGAGGGAAGGCCCTCCACTTT. Combining the CDR3 with reference TRBV19 and TRBJ1-6 gives the whole variable domain DGGITQSPKYLFRKEGQNVTLSCEQNLNHDAMYWYRQDPGQGLRLIYYSQIVNDFQKGDIAEGYSVSREKKESFPLTVTSAQKNPTAFYLCASSIVGGKALHFGNGTRLTVT.

V is TRBV28 and J is TRBJ2-2; D is uncertain. Germline V gene lookup returns CDR1 MDHEN and CDR2 SYDVKM. Trimming stripped 5 bases from V and 4 bases from J, with 14 bases between. This CDR3 comprises 15 residues. The CDR3 nucleotides read TGTGCCAGCAGTAGGTCCGGAAGGCTCACCGGGGAGCTGTTTTTT. Protein product: CASSRSGRLTGELFF.

This chain uses TRBV7-2 with TRBJ2-3; D is ambiguous. V was shortened by 3 bases and J by 4 bases, with 8 bases between the two germline ends. Germline CDR1 is SGHTA and CDR2 is FQGNSA. This CDR3 comprises 13 residues. The CDR3 here is CASSLNRPDTQYF. The CDR3 region has the DNA TGTGCCAGCAGCTTGAACCGTCCAGATACGCAGTATTTT.

Written as DNA, the CDR3 is TGTGCCAGCAGTGACTCGGACAGGGTTTACGAGCAGTACTTC. It translates to CASSDSDRVYEQYF. J is TRBJ2-7 and V is TRBV6-1; 8 positions match TRBD1. V shed 3 bases, J shed 4 bases, and the junction held 5 bases outside the gene matches. CDR1 MNHNS and CDR2 SASEGT come from the germline V gene. The CDR3 has 14 residues.